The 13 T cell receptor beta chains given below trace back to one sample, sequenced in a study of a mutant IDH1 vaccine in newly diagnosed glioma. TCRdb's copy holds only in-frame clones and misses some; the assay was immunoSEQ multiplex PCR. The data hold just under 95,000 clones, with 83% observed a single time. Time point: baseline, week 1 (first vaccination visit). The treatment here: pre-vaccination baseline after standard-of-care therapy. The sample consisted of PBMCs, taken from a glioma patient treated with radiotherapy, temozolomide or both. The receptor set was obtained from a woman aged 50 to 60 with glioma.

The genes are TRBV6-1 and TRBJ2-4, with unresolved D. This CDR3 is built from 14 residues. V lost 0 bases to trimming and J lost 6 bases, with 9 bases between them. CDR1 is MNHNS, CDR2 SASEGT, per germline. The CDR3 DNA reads TGTGCCAGCAGTGAAGCCCTGGGTCCAAACATTCAGTACTTC. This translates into CASSEALGPNIQYF.

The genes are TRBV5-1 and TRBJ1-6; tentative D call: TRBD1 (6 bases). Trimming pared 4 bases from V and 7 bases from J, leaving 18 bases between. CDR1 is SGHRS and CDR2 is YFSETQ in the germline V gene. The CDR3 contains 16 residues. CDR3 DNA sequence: TGCGCCAGCAGCCCCTACCTCACAGGGCGGAATTCACCCCTCCACTTT. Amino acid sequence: CASSPYLTGRNSPLHF.

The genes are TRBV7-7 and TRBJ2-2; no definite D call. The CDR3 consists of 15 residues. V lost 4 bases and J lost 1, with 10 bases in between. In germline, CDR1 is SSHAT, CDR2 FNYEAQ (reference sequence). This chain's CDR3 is CASSWGGENTGELFF. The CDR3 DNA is TGTGCCAGCAGCTGGGGTGGGGAGAACACCGGGGAGCTGTTTTTT.

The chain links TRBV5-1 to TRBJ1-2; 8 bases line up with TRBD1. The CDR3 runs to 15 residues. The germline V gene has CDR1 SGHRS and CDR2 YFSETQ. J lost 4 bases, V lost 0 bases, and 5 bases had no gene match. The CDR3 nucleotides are TGCGCCAGCAGCTTGGTTGGACAGGGAGGCTATGGCTACACCTTC. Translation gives CASSLVGQGGYGYTF.

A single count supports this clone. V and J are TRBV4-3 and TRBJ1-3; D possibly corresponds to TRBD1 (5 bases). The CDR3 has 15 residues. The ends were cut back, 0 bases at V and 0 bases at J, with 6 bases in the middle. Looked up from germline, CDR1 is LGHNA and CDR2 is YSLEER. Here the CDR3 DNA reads TGCGCCAGCAGCCAAGATGACAGCTCTGGAAACACCATATATTTT. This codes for CASSQDDSSGNTIYF.

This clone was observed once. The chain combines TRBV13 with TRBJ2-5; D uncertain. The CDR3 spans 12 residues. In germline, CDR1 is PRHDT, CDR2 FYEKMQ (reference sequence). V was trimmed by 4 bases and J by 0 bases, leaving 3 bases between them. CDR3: CASSYNQETQYF. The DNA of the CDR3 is TGTGCCAGCAGCTACAACCAAGAGACCCAGTACTTC.

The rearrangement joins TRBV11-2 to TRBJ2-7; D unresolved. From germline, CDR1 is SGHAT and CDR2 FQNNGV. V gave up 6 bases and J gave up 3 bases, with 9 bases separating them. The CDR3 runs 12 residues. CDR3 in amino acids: CASRRSDYEQYF. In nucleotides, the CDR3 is TGTGCCAGCAGGCGCTCCGACTACGAGCAGTACTTC. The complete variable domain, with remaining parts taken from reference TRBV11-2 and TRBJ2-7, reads EAGVAQSPRYKIIEKRQSVAFWCNPISGHATLYWYQQILGQGPKLLIQFQNNGVVDDSQLPKDRFSAERLKGVDSTLKIQPAKLEDSAVYLCASRRSDYEQYFGPGTRLTVT.

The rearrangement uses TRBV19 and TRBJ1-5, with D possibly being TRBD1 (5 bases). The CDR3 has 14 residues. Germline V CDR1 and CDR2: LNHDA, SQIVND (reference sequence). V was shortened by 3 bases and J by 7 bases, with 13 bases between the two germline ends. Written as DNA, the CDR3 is TGTGCCAGTAGTATCGGGGGAGGGGACCAGCCCCAGCATTTT. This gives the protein CASSIGGGDQPQHF.

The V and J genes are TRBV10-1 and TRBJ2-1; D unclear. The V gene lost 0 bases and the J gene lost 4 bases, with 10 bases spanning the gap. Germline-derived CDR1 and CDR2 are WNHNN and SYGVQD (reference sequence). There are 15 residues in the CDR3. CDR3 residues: CASSESGLGYNEQFF. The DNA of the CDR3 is TGCGCCAGCAGTGAGTCTGGGCTAGGTTACAATGAGCAGTTCTTC.

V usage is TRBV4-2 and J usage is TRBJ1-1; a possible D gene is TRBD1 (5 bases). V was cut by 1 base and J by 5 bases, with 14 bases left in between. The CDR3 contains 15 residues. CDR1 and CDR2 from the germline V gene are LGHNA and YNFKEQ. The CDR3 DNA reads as TGTGCCAGCAGCCAAGGGGGCCAGTCGGGTACTGAAGCTTTCTTT. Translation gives CASSQGGQSGTEAFF.

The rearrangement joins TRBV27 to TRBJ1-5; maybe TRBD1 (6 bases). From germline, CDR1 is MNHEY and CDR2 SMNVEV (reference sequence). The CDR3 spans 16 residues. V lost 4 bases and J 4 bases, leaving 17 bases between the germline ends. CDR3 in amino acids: CASSSQGNAWNQPQHF. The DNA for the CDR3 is TGTGCCAGCAGTTCACAGGGAAATGCGTGGAATCAGCCCCAGCATTTT.

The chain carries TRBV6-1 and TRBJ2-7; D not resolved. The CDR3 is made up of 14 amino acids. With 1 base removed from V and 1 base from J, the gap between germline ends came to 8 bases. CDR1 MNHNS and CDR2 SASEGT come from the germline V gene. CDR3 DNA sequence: TGTGCCAGCAGTGAAGGGTGGGGTTCCTACGAGCAGTACTTC. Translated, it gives CASSEGWGSYEQYF.

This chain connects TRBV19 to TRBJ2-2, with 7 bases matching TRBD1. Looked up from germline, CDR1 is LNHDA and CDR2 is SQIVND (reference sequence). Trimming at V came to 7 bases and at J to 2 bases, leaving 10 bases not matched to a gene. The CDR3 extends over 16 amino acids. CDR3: CASTPQTGRNTGELFF. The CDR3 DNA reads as TGTGCCAGTACCCCCCAGACAGGGAGAAACACCGGGGAGCTGTTTTTT.